One and the same sample provided the 10 T cell receptor beta chains below, sequenced in a study of regulatory T cells in long-lasting Graves disease. The time point denotes: persistent/refractory GD, antithyroid drugs over 5 years with positive TRAb. Making the TCR library involved RNA that had been extracted from PBMCs. Building of the TCR beta libraries involved iRepertoire HTBI primers and Arm-PCR of CDR3 regions. TCRdb re-analysed the multiplex PCR reads in MiXCR, keeping a single row per CDR3 protein. The repertoire consists of fewer than 400,000 distinct CDR3 sequences, with less than 20% occurring once and the leading ten covering over 25%. The specimen was peripheral blood mononuclear cells (PBMCs), collected when the disease was refractory, from a patient treated with antithyroid drugs. All receptors derive from a female donor with Graves disease.

The chain combines TRBV7-9 with TRBJ1-5; D might be TRBD1 (6 bases). The V gene lost 2 bases and the J gene lost 3 bases, with 11 bases spanning the gap. In germline, CDR1 is SEHNR, CDR2 FQNEAQ (reference sequence). The CDR3 loop spans 15 amino acids. In nucleotides, the CDR3 is TGTGCCAGCAGCTTAACAGGGCCTTTCAATCAGCCCCAGCATTTT. Its protein is CASSLTGPFNQPQHF. The full variable domain, with the rest looked up from reference TRBV7-9 and TRBJ1-5, is DTGVSQNPRHKITKRGQNVTFRCDPISEHNRLYWYRQTLGQGPEFLTYFQNEAQLEKSRLLSDRFSAERPKGSFSTLEIQRTEQGDSAMYLCASSLTGPFNQPQHFGDGTRLSIL.

A word on this clonotype: One base away lies a much larger clone, so this may be a sequencing read error. The genes are TRBV6-1 and TRBJ1-1, with 7 bases identical to TRBD1. The CDR3 totals 14 residues. Germline V lookup: CDR1 MNHNS, CDR2 SASEGT. The junction had 12 bases not matched to a gene; V was cut back by 5 bases and J by 9 bases. CDR3 sequence reads: CASSPKGGCQQAFF. For the CDR3, the DNA is TGTGCCAGCAGTCCGAAAGGGGGCTGCCAGCAAGCTTTCTTT.

This clonotype was observed a few times. The chain combines TRBV7-9 with TRBJ2-5, with unresolved D. Per the germline V gene, CDR1 is SEHNR and CDR2 is FQNEAQ (reference sequence). With 0 bases removed from V and 7 bases from J, the gap between germline ends came to 12 bases. The CDR3 has 14 amino acids. The CDR3 DNA follows: TGTGCCAGCAGCTTAGCGCGTGGGGATGGGACCCAGTACTTC. Translation: CASSLARGDGTQYF. The entire variable domain, with the rest obtained from reference TRBV7-9 and TRBJ2-5, is as follows: DTGVSQNPRHKITKRGQNVTFRCDPISEHNRLYWYRQTLGQGPEFLTYFQNEAQLEKSRLLSDRFSAERPKGSFSTLEIQRTEQGDSAMYLCASSLARGDGTQYFGPGTRLLVL.

V usage is TRBV3-1 and J usage is TRBJ1-6; D ambiguous. Germline-derived CDR1 and CDR2 are LGHDT and YNNKEL (reference sequence). Trimming shortened V by 0 bases and J by 5 bases, and 11 bases separated the two germline ends. The CDR3 has 16 amino acids. This CDR3 reads CASSQDSGVDNSPLHF. The CDR3 DNA is TGTGCCAGCAGCCAAGATTCTGGGGTGGATAATTCACCCCTCCACTTT.

There are many counts of this clonotype. The CDR3 sequence: CASSFFPGQRNSPLHF. The CDR3 DNA reads TGTGCCAGCAGTTTCTTTCCGGGACAGAGGAATTCACCCCTCCACTTT. V usage is TRBV2 and J usage is TRBJ1-6, with 7 bases aligning to TRBD1. CDR1 and CDR2 from the germline V gene are SNHLY and FYNNEI. Trimming at V came to 5 bases and at J to 7 bases, leaving 11 bases not matched to a gene. The CDR3 is 16 amino acids.

This clonotype was seen only a few times. The chain uses TRBV6-1 and TRBJ1-2; a possible D gene is TRBD1 (5 bases). CDR3 size: 13 residues. The germline V gene encodes CDR1 MNHNS and CDR2 SASEGT. Between the trimmed V and J ends, which lost 6 bases and 4 bases, there was a span of 12 bases. CDR3 amino acids: CASSRQQFYGYTF. CDR3 DNA sequence: TGTGCCAGCAGCCGACAGCAATTCTATGGCTACACCTTC.

With respect to this clonotype: A much larger clone is a single base away; this may be a read error. The V gene is TRBV6-1, the J gene TRBJ1-1; the D is unclear. The germline V and J ends were trimmed by 1 base and 3 bases, with 12 bases remaining between them. This CDR3 is built from 15 residues. CDR1 MNHNS and CDR2 SASEGT come from the germline V gene. The CDR3 loop is CASSEDIVPDTEAFF. CDR3 sequence (DNA): TGTGCCAGCAGTGAAGATATTGTGCCAGACACTGAAGCTTTCTTT.

This clonotype has just a few counts. Here the CDR3 reads CASSLSQVSEAFF. The CDR3 DNA reads TGTGCCAGCAGCTTATCCCAGGTGTCTGAAGCTTTCTTT. The chain recombines TRBV11-2 with TRBJ1-1, with unresolved D. Germline lookup yields CDR1 SGHAT and CDR2 FQNNGV. Trimming stripped 2 bases from V and 6 bases from J, with 10 bases between. The CDR3 has 13 amino acids.

This clonotype was detected many times. This chain connects TRBV7-2 to TRBJ2-7; D tentatively reads TRBD1 or TRBD2 (5 bases each). V lost 5 bases to trimming and J lost 0 bases, with 11 bases between them. Germline CDR1 is SGHTA and CDR2 is FQGNSA. The CDR3 sequence is 14 residues long. The CDR3 DNA reads as TGTGCCAGCAGCCCCGGGACCCACTCCTACGAGCAGTACTTC. It translates to CASSPGTHSYEQYF.

The V gene is TRBV3-1, the J gene TRBJ2-5, with 7 bases lining up with TRBD1. Germline CDR1 LGHDT, CDR2 YNNKEL (reference sequence). The J segment lost 7 bases and the V segment lost 2 bases, leaving 7 bases of the junction unmatched. The CDR3 contains 14 residues. CDR3 in amino acids: CASSQRGRAGTQYF. CDR3 DNA sequence: TGTGCCAGCAGCCAAAGGGGGCGGGCTGGGACCCAGTACTTC.